The clone carrying this T cell receptor beta chain was counted between two and nine times. It was with a sample-barcoded 5' primer and a J-beta primer mix that a second PCR of roughly 7 to 12 cycles was run. TCRdb reprocessed the 5' RACE reads with MiXCR, giving one entry per CDR3 protein. The table lists about 1.8 million distinct CDR3 sequences, about 49% of them singletons. This sample is drawn from a study of blood T cells in healthy people across ages. Germline values: CDR1 SEHNR, CDR2 FQNEAQ (reference sequence). The CDR3 sequence is 19 residues long. V was clipped by 0 bases and J by 2 bases, with 23 bases between them.

The TCR comes from a woman aged 40 to 50 in good health. The chain has TRBV7-9 and TRBJ2-7, with a possible D match to TRBD1 (6 bases). Source material: blood. The CDR3 region is CASSLARPLVGAKAYEQYF. The DNA for the CDR3 is TGTGCCAGCAGCTTAGCACGCCCACTTGTGGGGGCGAAAGCCTACGAGCAGTACTTC.